This TCR beta chain was recorded in a study of T cell responses to AZD1222 COVID-19 vaccine. Generated by immunoSEQ multiplex PCR, the TCRdb table keeps only in-frame clones and is missing some. The data hold some 140,000 clones, with around 93% observed a single time. The CDR3 consists of 16 residues. Germline V gene sequence: CDR1 SGHDN, CDR2 FVKESK. With 0 bases removed from V and 2 bases from J, the gap between germline ends came to 11 bases. The input for sequencing was peripheral blood, taken 28 days after the second AZD1222 dose. The origin of this receptor is an adult who received the AZD1222 COVID-19 vaccine. The genes are TRBV14 and TRBJ2-1, with D possibly being TRBD2 (7 bases). CDR3 loop: CASSQDSGGPYNEQFF. In DNA, the CDR3 is TGTGCCAGCAGCCAAGATTCCGGGGGGCCCTACAATGAGCAGTTCTTC.